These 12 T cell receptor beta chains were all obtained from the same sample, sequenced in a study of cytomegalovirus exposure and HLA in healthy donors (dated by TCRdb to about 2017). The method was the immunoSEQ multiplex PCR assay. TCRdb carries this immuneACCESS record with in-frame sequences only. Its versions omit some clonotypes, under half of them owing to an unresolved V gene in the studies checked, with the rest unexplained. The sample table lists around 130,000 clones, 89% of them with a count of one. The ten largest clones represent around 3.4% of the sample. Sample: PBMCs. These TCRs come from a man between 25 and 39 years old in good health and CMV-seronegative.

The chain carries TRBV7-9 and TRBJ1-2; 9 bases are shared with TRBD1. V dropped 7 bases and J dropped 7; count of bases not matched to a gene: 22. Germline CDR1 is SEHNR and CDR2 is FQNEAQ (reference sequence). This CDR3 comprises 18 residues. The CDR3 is CASTHTRSQGAQSVGYTF. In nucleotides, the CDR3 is TGTGCCAGCACCCATACCCGGTCACAGGGGGCACAATCGGTTGGCTACACCTTC.

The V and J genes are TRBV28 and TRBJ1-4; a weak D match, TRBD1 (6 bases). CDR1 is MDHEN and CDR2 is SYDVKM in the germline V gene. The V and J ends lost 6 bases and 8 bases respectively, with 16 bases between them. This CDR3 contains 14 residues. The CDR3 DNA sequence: TGTGCCAGCAGCCCCTACAGGGACGAAGAAAAACTGTTTTTT. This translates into CASSPYRDEEKLFF.

CDR3 sequence: CASSGQGDSYEQYF. The CDR3 coding sequence is TGTGCCAGCAGTGGACAGGGAGACTCCTACGAGCAGTACTTC. The chain couples TRBV6-1 to TRBJ2-7, with TRBD1 matching 7 bases. Trimming removed 4 bases from V and 0 bases from J; junction bases left unmatched: 3. Germline CDR1 and CDR2: MNHNS and SASEGT. CDR3 size: 14 residues.

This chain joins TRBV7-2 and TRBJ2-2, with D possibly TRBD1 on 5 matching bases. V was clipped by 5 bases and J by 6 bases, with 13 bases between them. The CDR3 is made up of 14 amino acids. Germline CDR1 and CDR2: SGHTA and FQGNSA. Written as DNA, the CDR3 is TGTGCCAGCAGCCCCCAGGGATTCTCCGGGGAGCTGTTTTTT. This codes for CASSPQGFSGELFF. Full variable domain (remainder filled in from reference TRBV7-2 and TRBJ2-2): GAGVSQSPSNKVTEKGKDVELRCDPISGHTALYWYRQSLGQGLEFLIYFQGNSAPDKSGLPSDRFSAERTGGSVSTLTIQRTQQEDSAVYLCASSPQGFSGELFFGEGSRLTVL.

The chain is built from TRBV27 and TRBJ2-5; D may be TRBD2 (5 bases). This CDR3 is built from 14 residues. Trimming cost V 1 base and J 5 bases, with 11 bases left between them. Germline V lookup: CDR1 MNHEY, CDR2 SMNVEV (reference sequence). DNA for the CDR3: TGTGCCAGCAGTTTATATGGCCCGGGGGAGACCCAGTACTTC. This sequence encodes CASSLYGPGETQYF.

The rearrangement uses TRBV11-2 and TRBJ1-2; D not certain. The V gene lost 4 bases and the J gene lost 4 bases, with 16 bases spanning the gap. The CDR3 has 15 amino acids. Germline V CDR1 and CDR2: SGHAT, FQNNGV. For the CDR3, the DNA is TGTGCCAGCAGCTCACAAATAGGAGCTAGCTATGGCTACACCTTC. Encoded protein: CASSSQIGASYGYTF.

This CDR3 is CASSLEGSRGNSPLHF. Here the CDR3 DNA reads TGTGCCAGCAGCTTAGAGGGCAGCAGGGGCAATTCACCCCTCCACTTT. The chain recombines TRBV7-6 with TRBJ1-6; TRBD1 is a possible D gene (6 bases). In germline, CDR1 is SGHVS, CDR2 FNYEAQ. The V end lost 1 base, the J end lost 7 bases, and 14 bases lay between the germline ends. CDR3 length equals 16 residues.

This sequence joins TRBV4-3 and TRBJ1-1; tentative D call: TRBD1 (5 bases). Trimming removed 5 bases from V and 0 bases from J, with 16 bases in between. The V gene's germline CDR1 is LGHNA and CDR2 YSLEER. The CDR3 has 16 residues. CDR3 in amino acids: CASSSARGRMNTEAFF. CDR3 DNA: TGCGCCAGCAGCTCTGCAAGGGGAAGAATGAACACTGAAGCTTTCTTT.

The CDR3 DNA reads as TGTGCTAGTGGTTTCGACAGATACAATGAGCAGTTCTTC. Its protein product is CASGFDRYNEQFF. The chain is built from TRBV12-5 and TRBJ2-1; a possible D gene is TRBD1 (5 bases). This CDR3 contains 13 residues. Germline CDR1 and CDR2: LGHNT and FRNRAP. Trimming pared 3 bases from V and 4 bases from J, leaving 7 bases between.

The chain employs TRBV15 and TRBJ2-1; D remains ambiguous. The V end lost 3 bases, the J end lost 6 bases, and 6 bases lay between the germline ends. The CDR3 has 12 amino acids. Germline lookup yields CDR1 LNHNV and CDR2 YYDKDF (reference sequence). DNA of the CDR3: TGTGCCACCAGCAGCAGAAGCAATGAGCAGTTCTTC. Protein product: CATSSRSNEQFF.

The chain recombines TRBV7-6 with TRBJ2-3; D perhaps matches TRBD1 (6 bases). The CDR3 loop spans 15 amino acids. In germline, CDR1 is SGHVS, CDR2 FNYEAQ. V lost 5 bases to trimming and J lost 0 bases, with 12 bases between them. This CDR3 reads CASSIDRTSTDTQYF. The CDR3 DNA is TGTGCCAGCAGCATTGACAGGACTAGCACAGATACGCAGTATTTT. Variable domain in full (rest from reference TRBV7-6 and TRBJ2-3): GAGVSQSPRYKVTKRGQDVALRCDPISGHVSLYWYRQALGQGPEFLTYFNYEAQQDKSGLPNDRFSAERPEGSISTLTIQRTEQRDSAMYRCASSIDRTSTDTQYFGPGTRLTVL.

The CDR3: CASRSAGSNTGELFF. The CDR3 bases are TGTGCCAGCAGATCGGCGGGTTCGAACACCGGGGAGCTGTTTTTT. V is TRBV27 and J is TRBJ2-2; possible D gene TRBD2, 5 bases. The CDR3 loop spans 15 amino acids. Trimming cost V 6 bases and J 0 bases, with 11 bases left between them. The V gene's germline CDR1 is MNHEY and CDR2 SMNVEV (reference sequence).